Following are 30 T cell receptor beta chains from one sample sequenced in a study of blood T cell repertoires in COVID-19 (dated by TCRdb to 2020 to 2022). Library method: the immunoSEQ multiplex PCR assay. TCRdb obtained this table from immuneACCESS and retained in-frame rearrangements with V and J assigned. These tables miss some clones; where compared with another copy, unresolved V genes account for less than half of the shortfall, and the remainder is unexplained. This sample holds about 220,000 clones; approximately 88% were observed only once. Roughly 2.5% of the sample is taken by the ten largest. Sample: PBMCs or T cells enriched from blood (not recorded which). Source of these receptors: a woman aged 40 to 49 with acute COVID-19.

The chain has TRBV21-1 and TRBJ2-7; whether TRBD2, the table's D call, matches the DNA was not checked. TRBV21-1 is a known pseudogene. The CDR3 is made up of 17 amino acids. CDR3 DNA: TGTGCCAGCAGCAAAGTGACTAGCCAAAGAGGGCCCTACGAGCAGTACGTC. Its translation is CASSKVTSQRGPYEQYV.

The chain is built from TRBV5-1 and TRBJ1-2; 8 nucleotides match TRBD1. The CDR3 totals 17 residues. With V trimmed by 3 bases and J by 5 bases, 15 bases remained unmatched. Per the germline V gene, CDR1 is SGHRS and CDR2 is YFSETQ. The CDR3 sequence is CASSSGTGESRRYGYTF. CDR3 coding DNA: TGCGCCAGCAGCTCCGGGACAGGAGAGTCTAGAAGATATGGCTACACCTTC.

This clone was detected a few times. CDR3 sequence: CASSRQGNQPQHF. CDR3 coding DNA: TGTGCCAGCAGCCGACAGGGGAACCAGCCCCAGCATTTT. The chain combines TRBV7-9 with TRBJ1-5; the match to TRBD1 covers 8 bases. The J segment lost 7 bases and the V segment lost 5 bases, leaving 4 bases of the junction unmatched. There are 13 residues in the CDR3. Germline lookup yields CDR1 SEHNR and CDR2 FQNEAQ (reference sequence).

The chain uses TRBV5-8 and TRBJ1-5; 7 positions match TRBD1. Germline V gene data show CDR1 as SGHTS and CDR2 as YDEGEE. The CDR3 extends over 16 amino acids. Losses at the gene ends were 0 bases for V and 4 bases for J; bases not matched to a gene: 7. CDR3 bases: TGTGCCAGCAGCTTGGAGACGGGACAGAGAAATCAGCCCCAGCATTTT. It codes for CASSLETGQRNQPQHF.

This clone was seen just once. V and J are TRBV29-1 and TRBJ1-1, with TRBD1 as a possible D gene (6 bases). The V gene lost 1 base and the J gene lost 6 bases, with 9 bases spanning the gap. The CDR3 length is 12 residues. Per germline, CDR1 SQVTM and CDR2 ANQGSEA. CDR3 amino acids: CSVEVGGAEAFF. CDR3 DNA: TGCAGCGTTGAAGTAGGGGGGGCTGAAGCTTTCTTT. Full variable domain (rest looked up from reference TRBV29-1 and TRBJ1-1): SAVISQKPSRDICQRGTSLTIQCQVDSQVTMMFWYRQQPGQSLTLIATANQGSEATYESGFVIDKFPISRPNLTFSTLTVSNMSPEDSSIYLCSVEVGGAEAFFGQGTRLTVV.

The chain couples TRBV29-1 to TRBJ1-6, with D possibly matching TRBD1 (5 bases). Trimming took off 4 bases at V and 15 bases at J, with 10 bases between the two ends. CDR3 length equals 10 residues. The germline V gene has CDR1 SQVTM and CDR2 ANQGSEA. The CDR3 protein is CSVGGGVLHF. As DNA, the CDR3 is TGCAGCGTTGGGGGGGGAGTCCTCCACTTT.

The chain links TRBV29-1 to TRBJ2-5; D is perhaps TRBD1 (5 bases). The germline V gene has CDR1 SQVTM and CDR2 ANQGSEA. This CDR3 has 12 amino acids. Trimming cost V 8 bases and J 5 bases, with 15 bases left between them. CDR3 sequence reads: CSLILGLETQYF. The CDR3 DNA sequence: TGCAGCCTAATTCTGGGGCTGGAGACCCAGTACTTC.

The chain uses TRBV5-1 and TRBJ1-4, with 7 positions matching TRBD1. In germline, CDR1 is SGHRS, CDR2 YFSETQ. With V trimmed by 7 bases and J by 3 bases, 12 bases remained unmatched. CDR3 length: 16 amino acids. The CDR3 sequence: CASRSQGREANEKLFF. The CDR3 DNA sequence: TGCGCCAGCCGGTCACAGGGGAGAGAAGCTAATGAAAAACTGTTTTTT. Full variable domain (missing parts from reference TRBV5-1 and TRBJ1-4): KAGVTQTPRYLIKTRGQQVTLSCSPISGHRSVSWYQQTPGQGLQFLFEYFSETQRNKGNFPGRFSGRQFSNSRSEMNVSTLELGDSALYLCASRSQGREANEKLFFGSGTQLSVL.

The chain combines TRBV7-6 with TRBJ2-3, with 9 bases identical to TRBD2. V was clipped by 2 bases and J by 6 bases; unmatched bases: 12. The CDR3 loop spans 17 amino acids. Germline V lookup: CDR1 SGHVS, CDR2 FNYEAQ. The CDR3 loop reads CASSLSSGSSNRDTQYF. The DNA of the CDR3 is TGTGCCAGCAGCTTAAGTAGCGGGAGTTCTAATAGGGATACGCAGTATTTT.

This rearrangement joins TRBV2 to TRBJ1-5; 11 bases agree with TRBD1. J gave up 6 bases and V 8 bases, and 6 bases lay outside the gene matches. Germline lookup yields CDR1 SNHLY and CDR2 FYNNEI. This CDR3 has 14 amino acids. The CDR3 coding sequence is TGTGCCAGCGGGGAGGACAGGGGGCCTCAGCCCCAGCATTTT. Residues: CASGEDRGPQPQHF.

V gene TRBV7-2 combines with J gene TRBJ2-5; D is perhaps TRBD2 (5 bases). V lost 1 base and J lost 9, with 12 bases in between. The CDR3 loop spans 13 amino acids. CDR1 and CDR2 (germline): SGHTA, FQGNSA. The CDR3: CASSLGANGAQYF. For the CDR3, the DNA is TGTGCCAGCAGCTTAGGGGCGAACGGGGCCCAGTACTTC.

CDR3 nucleotide sequence: TGTGCCAGCAGTCCCGCTGCGGACAGGCCGGGTGAGCAGTTCTTC. It translates to CASSPAADRPGEQFF. The chain couples TRBV6-5 to TRBJ2-1; 7 bases fit TRBD1. Trimming cost V 5 bases and J 9 bases; bases outside gene matches: 13. The CDR3 contains 15 residues. Per germline, CDR1 MNHEY and CDR2 SVGAGI.

The chain employs TRBV3-1 (or the pseudogene TRBV3-2) and TRBJ2-2; possible D gene TRBD2, 6 bases. CDR1 and CDR2 from the germline V gene are LGHDT and YNNKEL (reference sequence). Trimming left V 1 base short and J 5 bases short, with 11 bases between. The CDR3 sequence is 15 residues long. The CDR3 sequence: CASSQVGGGTGELFF. CDR3 sequence (DNA): TGTGCCAGCAGCCAAGTTGGGGGAGGAACCGGGGAGCTGTTTTTT.

V gene TRBV7-2 combines with J gene TRBJ1-2; 9 bases fit TRBD1. CDR3 length: 16 residues. After removal of 5 bases from V and 3 bases from J, the junction contained 10 bases not matched to a gene. Germline V gene lookup returns CDR1 SGHTA and CDR2 FQGNSA. Here the CDR3 DNA reads TGTGCCAGCAGCAATCACGGGACAGGGCGAGACTATGGCTACACCTTC. This translates into CASSNHGTGRDYGYTF.

The chain combines TRBV20-1 with TRBJ2-7; 9 bases align to TRBD1. The CDR3 length is 16 residues. V gave up 3 bases and J gave up 1 base; unmatched junction bases: 10. Germline CDR1 DFQATT, CDR2 SNEGSKA (reference sequence). The CDR3 sequence is CSASWSGQGVSYEQYF. The CDR3 bases are TGCAGTGCTAGTTGGTCGGGACAGGGAGTTTCCTACGAGCAGTACTTC.

The J gene is TRBJ1-6, the V gene TRBV3-1 (or the pseudogene TRBV3-2); 7 bases line up with TRBD1. The CDR3 covers 15 residues. Germline V gene lookup returns CDR1 LGHDT and CDR2 YNNKEL (reference sequence). J was trimmed by 7 bases and V by 0 bases; bases with no gene match: 3. The CDR3 bases are TGTGCCAGCAGCCAAGAGAGCAGGGGGAATTCACCCCTCCACTTT. This gives the protein CASSQESRGNSPLHF.

The chain is built from TRBV12-3 or TRBV12-4 and TRBJ1-2; D not certain. The CDR3 has 13 amino acids. V was pared by 6 bases and J by 8 bases, with 16 bases between. In DNA form, the CDR3 reads TGTGCCAGCAGCTTCCAGCTTTTGGGCGGCTACACCTTC. Its translation: CASSFQLLGGYTF.

The chain combines TRBV6-5 with TRBJ1-1; D perhaps matches TRBD1 (6 bases). V was pared by 0 bases and J by 4 bases, with 9 bases between. Germline-derived CDR1 and CDR2 are MNHEY and SVGAGI. The CDR3 is 14 amino acids. The CDR3 coding sequence is TGTGCCAGCAGTTACTCCCACAGGGCCACTGAAGCTTTCTTT. This sequence encodes CASSYSHRATEAFF.

V is TRBV5-1 and J is TRBJ1-5; 7 bases agree with TRBD1. Germline V gene sequence: CDR1 SGHRS, CDR2 YFSETQ. Trimming removed 3 bases from V and 4 bases from J; junction bases left unmatched: 7. The CDR3 loop spans 15 amino acids. CDR3 nucleotides: TGCGCCAGCAGCTGGTCCGGGACAGAGAATCAGCCCCAGCATTTT. Translating it yields CASSWSGTENQPQHF.

The chain uses TRBV11-2 and TRBJ1-2, with D unresolved. Germline loops: CDR1 SGHAT, CDR2 FQNNGV. The CDR3 length is 12 residues. V dropped 4 bases and J dropped 8 bases, with 11 bases sitting between them. The CDR3 bases are TGTGCCAGCAGCTCCCGCCACGGGGGCTACACCTTC. Its protein is CASSSRHGGYTF.

The chain carries TRBV6-5 and TRBJ2-7, with 7 positions matching TRBD1. Germline V gene lookup returns CDR1 MNHEY and CDR2 SVGAGI. This CDR3 has 15 residues. Trimming removed 6 bases from V and 2 bases from J; junction bases left unmatched: 10. The DNA for the CDR3 is TGTGCCAGCAGCCCCTTAAAGGGGGCGACCTACGAGCAGTACTTC. Translation gives CASSPLKGATYEQYF.

V usage is TRBV7-2 and J usage is TRBJ1-5; tentative D call: TRBD1 (5 bases). The CDR3 has 15 residues. V was pared by 8 bases and J by 4 bases, with 18 bases between. Germline V lookup: CDR1 SGHTA, CDR2 FQGNSA. CDR3 DNA sequence: TGTGCCAGCGCCTCCGACGGGGGACTGAATCAGCCCCAGCATTTT. Its translation is CASASDGGLNQPQHF.

The CDR3 sequence: CASSLLAGGEETQYF. The CDR3 bases are TGTGCCAGCAGCTTACTAGCGGGAGGAGAAGAGACCCAGTACTTC. The chain joins TRBV5-4 to TRBJ2-5; 12 bases agree with TRBD2. Trimming cost V 2 bases and J 3 bases; bases outside gene matches: 2. The CDR3 contains 15 residues. Germline V gives CDR1 SGHNT, CDR2 YYREEE (reference sequence).

The chain uses TRBV24-1 and TRBJ2-3, with D unclear. The germline V gene encodes CDR1 KGHDR and CDR2 SFDVKD. The CDR3 runs 14 residues. The V gene lost 5 bases and the J gene lost 0 bases, with 8 bases spanning the gap. In DNA, the CDR3 is TGTGCCACCAGTGTAGGCAGGAGCACAGATACGCAGTATTTT. Translated: CATSVGRSTDTQYF.

The genes are TRBV29-1 and TRBJ2-2; no clear D. Trimming pared 4 bases from V and 0 bases from J, leaving 9 bases between. The CDR3 totals 14 residues. Germline V gene sequence: CDR1 SQVTM, CDR2 ANQGSEA. In DNA, the CDR3 is TGCAGCGTTGGGGCAGGTTCGAACACCGGGGAGCTGTTTTTT. Translating it yields CSVGAGSNTGELFF.

The CDR3, as DNA: TGTGCCAGCAGTTACAAAATCGGGACTAGCGGGAGTTACAATGAGCAGTTCTTC. It is translated as CASSYKIGTSGSYNEQFF. The rearrangement links TRBV6-2 or TRBV6-3 to TRBJ2-1; 14 bases fit TRBD2. Germline CDR1 MNHEY, CDR2 SVGEGT. The trim removed 2 bases at V and 4 bases at J, leaving 7 bases unmatched. The CDR3 has 18 residues.

The rearrangement joins TRBV10-3 to TRBJ2-5; TRBD2 matches at 9 bases. Germline assignment: CDR1 ENHRY and CDR2 SYGVKD. V lost 2 bases to trimming and J lost 4 bases; unmatched junction nucleotides: 8. The CDR3 spans 16 residues. The CDR3 is CAISEGGGASGETQYF. The CDR3 DNA reads TGTGCCATCAGTGAGGGCGGGGGGGCCTCGGGAGAGACCCAGTACTTC.

This chain uses TRBV7-2 with TRBJ1-1; the D gene is possibly TRBD1 (5 bases). Germline assignment: CDR1 SGHTA and CDR2 FQGNSA. The CDR3 is 16 amino acids. V was clipped by 1 base and J by 5 bases, with 17 bases between them. The DNA of the CDR3 is TGTGCCAGCAGCTTAGATTCTAGGGGAAAGGGGACTGAAGCTTTCTTT. Its translation: CASSLDSRGKGTEAFF.

The chain combines TRBV29-1 with TRBJ1-2; D is possibly TRBD1 (6 bases). Germline CDR1 and CDR2: SQVTM and ANQGSEA. The CDR3 runs to 14 residues. V lost 4 bases and J lost 8, with 20 bases in between. CDR3 nucleotide sequence: TGCAGCGTTGTACCGGGACACCTAGGAGGAGGCTACACCTTC. The encoded protein is CSVVPGHLGGGYTF.

The CDR3 is CASSLGSAGSTDTQYF. CDR3 nucleotides: TGTGCCAGCAGCTTAGGTAGTGCGGGGAGCACAGATACGCAGTATTTT. This chain connects TRBV7-6 to TRBJ2-3, with D perhaps matching TRBD2 (6 bases). Germline V lookup: CDR1 SGHVS, CDR2 FNYEAQ. The CDR3 totals 16 residues. V was shortened by 1 base and J by 0 bases, with 11 bases between the two germline ends. Full variable domain (outside the CDR3, taken from reference TRBV7-6 and TRBJ2-3): GAGVSQSPRYKVTKRGQDVALRCDPISGHVSLYWYRQALGQGPEFLTYFNYEAQQDKSGLPNDRFSAERPEGSISTLTIQRTEQRDSAMYRCASSLGSAGSTDTQYFGPGTRLTVL.